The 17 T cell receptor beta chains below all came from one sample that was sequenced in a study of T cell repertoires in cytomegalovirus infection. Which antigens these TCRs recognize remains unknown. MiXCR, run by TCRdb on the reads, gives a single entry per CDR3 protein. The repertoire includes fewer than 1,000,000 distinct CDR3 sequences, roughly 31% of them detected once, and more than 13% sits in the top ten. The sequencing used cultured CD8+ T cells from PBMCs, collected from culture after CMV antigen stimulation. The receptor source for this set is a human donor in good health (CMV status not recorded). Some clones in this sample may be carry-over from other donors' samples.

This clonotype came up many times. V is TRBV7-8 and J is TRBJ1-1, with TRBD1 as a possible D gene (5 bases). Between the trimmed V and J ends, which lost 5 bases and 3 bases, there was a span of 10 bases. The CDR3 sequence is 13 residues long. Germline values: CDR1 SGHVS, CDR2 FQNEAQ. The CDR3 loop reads CASSRGGHTEAFF. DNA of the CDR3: TGTGCCAGCAGCCGCGGGGGTCACACTGAAGCTTTCTTT. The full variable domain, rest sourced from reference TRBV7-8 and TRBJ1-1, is GAGVSQSPRYKVAKRGQDVALRCDPISGHVSLFWYQQALGQGPEFLTYFQNEAQLDKSGLPSDRFFAERPEGSVSTLKIQRTQQEDSAVYLCASSRGGHTEAFFGQGTRLTVV.

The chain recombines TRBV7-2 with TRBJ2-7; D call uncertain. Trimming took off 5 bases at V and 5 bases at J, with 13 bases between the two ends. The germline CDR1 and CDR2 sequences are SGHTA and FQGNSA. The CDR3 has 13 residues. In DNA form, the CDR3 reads TGTGCCAGCAGCCTACCAGGACGGGACGAGCAGTACGTC. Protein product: CASSLPGRDEQYV.

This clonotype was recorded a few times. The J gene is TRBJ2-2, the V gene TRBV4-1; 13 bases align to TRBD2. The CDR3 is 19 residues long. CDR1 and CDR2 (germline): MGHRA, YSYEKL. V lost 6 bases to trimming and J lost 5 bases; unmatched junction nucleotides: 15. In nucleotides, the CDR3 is TGCGCCAGCAGTCCAGCGGGACTAGCGGGAATCCCAAGAACCGGGGAGCTGTTTTTT. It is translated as CASSPAGLAGIPRTGELFF.

As DNA, the CDR3 is TGTGCCAGTACTACAGCGGCCTACAATGAGCAGTTCTTC. Translated: CASTTAAYNEQFF. V usage is TRBV6-2 or TRBV6-3 and J usage is TRBJ2-1, with TRBD2 as a possible D gene (5 bases). Germline V lookup: CDR1 MNHEY, CDR2 SVGEGT. V was pared by 9 bases and J by 2 bases, with 11 bases between. This CDR3 has 13 residues.

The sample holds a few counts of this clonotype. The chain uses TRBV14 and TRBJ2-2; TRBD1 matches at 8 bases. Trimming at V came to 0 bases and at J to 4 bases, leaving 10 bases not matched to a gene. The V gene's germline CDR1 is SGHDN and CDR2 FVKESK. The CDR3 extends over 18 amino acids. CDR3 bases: TGTGCCAGCAGCCAAGATCCCCGGACAGGGCTCCCCACCGGGGAGCTGTTTTTT. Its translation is CASSQDPRTGLPTGELFF.

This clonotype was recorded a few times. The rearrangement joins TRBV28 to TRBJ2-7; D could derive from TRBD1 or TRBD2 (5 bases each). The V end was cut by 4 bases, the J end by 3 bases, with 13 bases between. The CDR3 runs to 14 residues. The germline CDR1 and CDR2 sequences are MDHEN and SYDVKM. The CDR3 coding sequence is TGTGCCAGCAGTTCCCGGGACCGGAACTACGAGCAGTACGTC. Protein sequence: CASSSRDRNYEQYV.

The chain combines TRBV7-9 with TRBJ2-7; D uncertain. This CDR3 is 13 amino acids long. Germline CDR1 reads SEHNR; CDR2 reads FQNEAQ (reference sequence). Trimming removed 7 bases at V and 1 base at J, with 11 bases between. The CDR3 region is CASTSFQSYEQYF. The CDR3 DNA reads TGTGCCAGCACCTCGTTTCAATCCTACGAGCAGTACTTC.

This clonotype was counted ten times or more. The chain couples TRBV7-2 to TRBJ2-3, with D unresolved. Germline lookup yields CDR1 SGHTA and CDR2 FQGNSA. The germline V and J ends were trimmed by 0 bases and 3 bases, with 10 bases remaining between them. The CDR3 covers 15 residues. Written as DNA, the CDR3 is TGTGCCAGCAGCTTAGCGAATGCGGTTACAGATACGCAGTATTTT. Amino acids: CASSLANAVTDTQYF.

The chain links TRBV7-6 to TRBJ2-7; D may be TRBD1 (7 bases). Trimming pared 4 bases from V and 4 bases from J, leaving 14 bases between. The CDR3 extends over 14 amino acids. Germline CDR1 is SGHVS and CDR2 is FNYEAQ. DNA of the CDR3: TGTGCCAGCAGCTCAGGGGGTAGCGGATACGAGCAGTACGTC. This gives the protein CASSSGGSGYEQYV.

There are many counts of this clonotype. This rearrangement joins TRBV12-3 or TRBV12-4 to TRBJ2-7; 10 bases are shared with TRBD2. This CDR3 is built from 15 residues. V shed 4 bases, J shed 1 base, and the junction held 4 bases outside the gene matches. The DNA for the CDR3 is TGTGCCAGCAGTTCTAGCGGGGGCCCTTCCTACGAGCAGTACTTC. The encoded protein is CASSSSGGPSYEQYF.

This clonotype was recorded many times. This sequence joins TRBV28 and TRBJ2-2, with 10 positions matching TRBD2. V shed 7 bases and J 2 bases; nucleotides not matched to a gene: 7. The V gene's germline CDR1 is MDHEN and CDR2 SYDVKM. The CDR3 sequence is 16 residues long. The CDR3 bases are TGTGCCAGCACCGAACTAGCGGGGACCAACACCGGGGAGCTGTTTTTT. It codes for CASTELAGTNTGELFF.

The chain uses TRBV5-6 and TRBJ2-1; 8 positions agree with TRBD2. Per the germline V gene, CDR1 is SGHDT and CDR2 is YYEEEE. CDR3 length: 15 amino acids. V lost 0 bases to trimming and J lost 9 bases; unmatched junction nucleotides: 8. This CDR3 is CASSLEPGTRGEQFF. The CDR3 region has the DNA TGTGCCAGCAGCTTGGAACCAGGGACTAGGGGTGAGCAGTTCTTC.

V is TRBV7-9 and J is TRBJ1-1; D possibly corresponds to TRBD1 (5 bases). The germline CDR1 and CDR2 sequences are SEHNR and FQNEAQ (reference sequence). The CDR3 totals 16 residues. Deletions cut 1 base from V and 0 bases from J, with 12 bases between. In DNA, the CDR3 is TGTGCCAGCAGCTTAGTTCGACAGACCATGAACACTGAAGCTTTCTTT. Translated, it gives CASSLVRQTMNTEAFF. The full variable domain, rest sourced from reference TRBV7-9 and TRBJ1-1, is DTGVSQNPRHKITKRGQNVTFRCDPISEHNRLYWYRQTLGQGPEFLTYFQNEAQLEKSRLLSDRFSAERPKGSFSTLEIQRTEQGDSAMYLCASSLVRQTMNTEAFFGQGTRLTVV.

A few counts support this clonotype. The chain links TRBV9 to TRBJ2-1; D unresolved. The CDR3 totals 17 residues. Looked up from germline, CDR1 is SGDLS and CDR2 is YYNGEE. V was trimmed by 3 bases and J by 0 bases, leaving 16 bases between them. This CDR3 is CASSAQVGPSSYNEQFF. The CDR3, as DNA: TGTGCCAGCAGCGCACAAGTAGGGCCCAGCTCCTACAATGAGCAGTTCTTC.

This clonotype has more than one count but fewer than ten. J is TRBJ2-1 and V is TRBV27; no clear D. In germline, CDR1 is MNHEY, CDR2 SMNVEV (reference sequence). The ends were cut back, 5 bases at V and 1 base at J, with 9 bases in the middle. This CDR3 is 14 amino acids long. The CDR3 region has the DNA TGTGCCAGCAGTGGCCCCCCTTCCTACAATGAGCAGTTCTTC. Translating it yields CASSGPPSYNEQFF.

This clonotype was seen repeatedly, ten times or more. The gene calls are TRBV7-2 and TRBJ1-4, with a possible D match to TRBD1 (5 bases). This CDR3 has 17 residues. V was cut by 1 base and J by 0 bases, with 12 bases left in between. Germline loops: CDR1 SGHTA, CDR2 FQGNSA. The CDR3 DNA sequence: TGTGCCAGCAGCTTAGTTCCAGGGCCCTCAACTAATGAAAAACTGTTTTTT. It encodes CASSLVPGPSTNEKLFF.

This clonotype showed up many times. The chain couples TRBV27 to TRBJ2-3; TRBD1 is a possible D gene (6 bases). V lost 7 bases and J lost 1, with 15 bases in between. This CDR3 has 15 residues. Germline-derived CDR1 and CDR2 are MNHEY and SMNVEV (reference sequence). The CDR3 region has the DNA TGTGCCAGCACCAGAAGGGCAGGGGGCACAGATACGCAGTATTTT. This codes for CASTRRAGGTDTQYF.